This TCR beta chain was identified in a study of cytomegalovirus exposure and HLA in healthy donors (TCRdb year 2017). Looking at the study overall: An earlier analysis of around 600 of the donors reported about 290 Gb of sequence data and approximately 110 million unique TCR beta sequences from 150 million to 200 million T cells. An early release that covered 640 HLA-typed donors contained approximately 300 gigabases of sequencing data and tens of millions of unique TCR sequences. Among the roughly 430 genotyped donors, approximately 81% belonged to the genetic ancestry cluster associated with self-reported Caucasian donors. The study aimed to test whether cataloging public T cell receptors could reveal signatures of past pathogen exposure. The study profiled the T cell repertoires of about 720 subjects by immunosequencing and related them to cytomegalovirus serostatus. In addition to the first cohort of about 650 subjects, a separate validation cohort of approximately 130 different subjects was used. High-throughput TCR immunosequencing, statistical association of individual TCRs with disease status, and machine learning were combined to predict cytomegalovirus infection status. To study patterns of TCR occurrence, a later analysis re-analyzed previously published TCR beta repertoires from 650 to 750 donors and added high-resolution HLA genotyping. Rather than using new phenotypic data, the later analysis identified candidate immune exposures from TCR beta sequences and from how often those sequences occurred across donors. An earlier analysis of roughly 580 of the donors used high-throughput TCR beta sequencing to judge whether each TCR beta V gene segment behaved as functional or pseudogenic. Donor age, sex, ethnicity and CMV serostatus were collected together with the repertoire data. A later genetic analysis used genome-wide SNP genotypes for about three fifths of the 666 donors, treating that subset as a discovery cohort. All discovery cohort repertoires had been generated using a single sequencing platform. Class I and class II HLA loci were covered by the typing at four-digit resolution. The number of typed donors differed by locus: about 620-640 for A, B, C, DRB1 and DQB1; 522 for DQA1; some 610 for DPA1; and about 450 for DPB1. About five DR-DQ haplotypes were handled as single units for association and clustering because linkage in the cohort was strong. Among 300 to 450 genotyped donors of the cohort, an average of 235,054 unique TCR beta nucleotide sequences were sequenced per donor, about a sixth of them non-productive.

The cohort consisted of fewer than 700 healthy bone marrow donors. All cohort members were sampled while nominally healthy, although unrecorded immune exposures were likely present. The donor tested CMV seropositive and was one of the 289 seropositive cohort members. A peripheral blood sample was collected from each donor, and TCR beta sequencing was performed on peripheral blood mononuclear cells. The Qiagen DNeasy Blood Extraction Kit was used to extract genomic DNA from the blood cell samples. As to this clone: Its antigen remains undetermined. No per-base quality is available; no much larger clone lies one base away.

The protocol used for the library was the immunoSEQ multiplex PCR assay. For the multiplex PCR, a mixture combining 60 forward primers for TCR Vbeta segments and 13 reverse primers for TCR Jbeta segments was used. The CDR3 region of rearranged TCR beta genes was amplified from genomic DNA by a multiplex PCR assay. Amplified TCR beta libraries were sequenced as 87-base-pair reads on the Illumina HiSeq System. From the authors' description of their analysis: A later analysis tallied roughly 78 million unique TCR beta chains across the 666 repertoires, and some 10 million of those chains were shared by two or more donors. Raw reads were error-corrected and collapsed into unique sequences with a nearest-neighbor algorithm that merged closely related sequences to remove PCR and sequencing errors. Alignment of CDR3 sequences to IMGT reference sequences was used to assign V, D and J gene segments. For a sequence to be retained, a match of at least six nucleotides to both a V gene segment and a J gene segment was required. Rearrangements were called productive when the CDR3 lacked stop codons and stayed in frame with V and J; all others were non-productive. CDR3 was defined according to IMGT convention as the region running from the second conserved V-encoded cysteine to the conserved J-encoded phenylalanine. Sequences without an unambiguous match to a single V gene segment were excluded from the earlier analysis of approximately 560 of the donors. In an earlier analysis of 587 of the donors, a V segment was called functional when productive rearrangements were above 56.7%, and segregating when the standard deviation between donors exceeded 5%. A statistical classification framework was built to diagnose cytomegalovirus status from the catalog of TCR beta chain sequences. In a later analysis, TCR nucleotide sequences were compared against IMGT/GENE-DB human TR gene sequences so that V and J genes could be assigned. Using the TCRdist pipeline, a later analysis assigned CDR3 sequences along with most-parsimonious VDJ recombination scenarios. In a later analysis, each TCR beta chain was defined by its CDR3 amino acid sequence together with its V-gene family, and reads lacking a unique V-gene family were excluded. As a way to deal with suspected cross-contamination and a sequencing artifact, a later analysis dropped 450 to 700 nucleotide sequences that were highly shared and had low generation probability. A later analysis calculated a clonal expansion index for each public chain from normalized within-repertoire ranks of inferred template counts. In a later analysis, generation probabilities were computed with a VDJ recombination model fitted to out-of-frame rearrangements, and the resulting probabilities were checked against IGoR. Hypergeometric tests were used in a later analysis to score TCR-TCR, TCR-HLA and TCR-CMV co-occurrence, with a repertoire-size bias correction applied to the TCR pairs. A later analysis estimated false discovery rates by permuting HLA or CMV assignments 20 times. In a later analysis, co-occurring TCRs were grouped with DBSCAN, and TCRdist sequence similarity was added when clustering was performed within HLA-allele-positive subsets. Repertoires with fewer than 30,000 or more than 120,000 public chains, plus five repertoires with anomalous nucleotide sharing, were excluded from co-occurrence clustering. TCRdb holds this immuneACCESS table with in-frame rearrangements only. Some clones are missing; in checked studies, unresolved V genes explain under half, and the rest has no known cause. From that table come the V and J calls and clone size; the DNA was used to work out D and trimming. The sample includes about 57,000 clones, with 65% to 80% observed a single time. The ten largest clones capture 6.5% to 8.5% of the sample.

From the cysteine up to the phenylalanine, the CDR3 has a length of 15 residues. Left in the record is the CDR3 DNA by itself, 45 bases read in frame from the first base. V and J are trimmed by 6 bases and 5 bases, and the gene matches miss 9 bases of the junction. For CDR1 and CDR2, the germline V gene lists MNHEY and SVGAGI. Summary of the overall study and its limitations: A group of highly shared sequence variants was considered likely to be a technical artifact of the sequencing pipeline. Most TCR sequences were seen in very few donors, while some public TCRs were found in many individuals. In an earlier analysis of fewer than 750 of the donors, most TCR beta V segments were observed in productive rearrangements about 87% or about 30% of the time, broadly matching IMGT annotations. When HLA alleles, especially DR and DQ, strongly co-occurred, TCR associations were difficult to assign to individual alleles. According to a later analysis, TCR association rates differed among HLA loci, with DRB1 alleles showing the most associated TCRs and HLA-C alleles showing the fewest. In a later analysis, 16,951 TCR beta sequences were associated with specific HLA alleles at a false discovery rate of 0.05. Some IMGT-functional V segments, including TRBV6-2 and TRBV6-3, could not be told apart with the 87-base-pair reads, so those segments were excluded. A few of the identified cytomegalovirus-associated TCR beta chains were confirmed in vitro to be specific for cytomegalovirus antigens. A further reported finding was that TCR beta sequences accurately predicted the HLA-A and HLA-B alleles for most subjects in the first cohort. The earlier analysis of 450 to 700 of the donors excluded some 15 rarely observed V segments, including chromosome 9 orphons, because counts were too low. Because HLA typing was missing for some donors at each locus, association tests included only the typed subset. In a later analysis, most CMV-associated TCR beta chains were found to appear HLA-restricted, with HLA associations seemingly driven largely by CMV exposure. Correlated functional status among segregating V segments might be attributable to linkage disequilibrium, but an unknown experimental factor could not be ruled out. A later analysis reported that several top co-occurrence clusters appeared linked to parvovirus B19, influenza, CMV and Epstein-Barr virus. According to the authors, the approach could potentially be generalized to other disease states and immunological phenotypes. CMV serostatus was the only immune exposure information available for the cohort. Roughly uniform sequencing depth across donors was assumed in presence/absence analyses, although this assumption may not hold. A total of 150 or so TCR beta chains were listed by the study as associated with cytomegalovirus. The classifier was reported to diagnose cytomegalovirus status with high specificity and sensitivity in both the original and validation cohorts. A later analysis found that HLA-associated TCR beta chains were more clonally expanded and had lower generation probabilities than equally common non-associated chains. Only TCR beta chains were sequenced in this cohort, and the absence of alpha or paired-chain data limited detectable features. A later genetic analysis reported fewer N-insertions in productive TCRs among donors in an Asian-associated ancestry cluster than the 666-donor mean. In a later genetic analysis, a missense DCLRE1C variant was associated with V-gene and J-gene trimming of TCR beta chains, and the association was replicated in an independent cohort.

This TCR was recovered from a young man in good health and CMV-seropositive. Rearrangement joined TRBV6-5 to TRBJ2-2; TRBD1 fits 7 bases in the junction. The sample consisted of PBMCs. The CDR3 sequence is CASRAGTEETGELFF. The DNA is TGTGCCAGCAGGGCCGGGACAGAGGAGACCGGGGAGCTGTTTTTT.